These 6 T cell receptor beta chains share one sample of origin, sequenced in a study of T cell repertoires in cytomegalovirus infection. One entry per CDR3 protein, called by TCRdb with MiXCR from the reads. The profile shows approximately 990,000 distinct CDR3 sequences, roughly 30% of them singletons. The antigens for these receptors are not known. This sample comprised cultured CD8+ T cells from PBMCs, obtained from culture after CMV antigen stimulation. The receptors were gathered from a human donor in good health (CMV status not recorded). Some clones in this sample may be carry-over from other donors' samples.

CDR3 coding DNA: TGTGCCAGCAGGAACCCCCGGACAGACTATGGCTACACCTTC. Translation gives CASRNPRTDYGYTF. The genes are TRBV12-3 or TRBV12-4 and TRBJ1-2, with a weak D call TRBD1 (6 bases). Trimming stripped 6 bases from V and 3 bases from J, with 14 bases between. This CDR3 spans 14 amino acids.

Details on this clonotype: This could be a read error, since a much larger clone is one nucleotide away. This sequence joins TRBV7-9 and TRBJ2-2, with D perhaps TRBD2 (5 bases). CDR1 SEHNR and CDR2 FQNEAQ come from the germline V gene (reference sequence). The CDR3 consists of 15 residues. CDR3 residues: CASSFPLLNTGELVF. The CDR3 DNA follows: TGTGCCAGCAGCTTCCCTCTTCTGAACACCGGGGAGCTGGTTTTT.

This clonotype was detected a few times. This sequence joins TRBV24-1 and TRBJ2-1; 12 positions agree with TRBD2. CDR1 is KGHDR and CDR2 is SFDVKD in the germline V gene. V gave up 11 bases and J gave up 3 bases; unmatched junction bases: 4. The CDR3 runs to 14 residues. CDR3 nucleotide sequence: TGTGCCATCCAGACTAGCGGGGGCTACAATGAGCAGTTCTTC. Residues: CAIQTSGGYNEQFF.

The CDR3 DNA reads TGTGCCAGCAGAGACCGAGCAGCCCTCGAGCAGTACTTC. Its protein is CASRDRAALEQYF. The chain links TRBV2 to TRBJ2-7; D ambiguous. The germline V gene encodes CDR1 SNHLY and CDR2 FYNNEI. Trimming pared 6 bases from V and 6 bases from J, leaving 15 bases between. The CDR3 length is 13 residues.

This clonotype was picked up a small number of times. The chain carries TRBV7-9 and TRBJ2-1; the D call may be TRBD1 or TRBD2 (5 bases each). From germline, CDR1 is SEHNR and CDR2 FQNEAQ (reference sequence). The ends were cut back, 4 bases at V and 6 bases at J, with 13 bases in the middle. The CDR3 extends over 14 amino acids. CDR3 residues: CASSSGGDANEQFF. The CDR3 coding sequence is TGTGCCAGCAGCTCGGGTGGGGACGCCAATGAGCAGTTCTTC.

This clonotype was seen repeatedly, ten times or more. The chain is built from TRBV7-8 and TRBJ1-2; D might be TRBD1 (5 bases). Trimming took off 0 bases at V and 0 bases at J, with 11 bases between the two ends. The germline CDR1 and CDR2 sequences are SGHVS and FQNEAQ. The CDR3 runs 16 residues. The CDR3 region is CASSLARDLSNYGYTF. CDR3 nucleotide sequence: TGTGCCAGCAGCTTAGCCAGGGACCTTTCTAACTATGGCTACACCTTC.